This T cell receptor (beta chain) originates from a study of Graves' ophthalmopathy and Graves' hyperthyroidism. Study outcomes and limitations: The majority of expanded thyroid clonotypes above 0.001 frequency also occurred in blood.

This clonotype has at least ten counts. What it recognizes is unknown. Germline CDR1 and CDR2: MNHEY and SMNVEV (reference sequence). V lost 3 bases to trimming and J lost 7 bases; unmatched junction nucleotides: 4. This CDR3 has 13 amino acids. Aged 18 to 65, hyperthyroidism patients had new diagnoses of under 2 months' duration. A volume of approximately 10 ml of fresh peripheral blood supplied the PBMCs. RNA transcripts were the source from which TCR beta CDR3 regions were amplified. The first-round RT-PCR employed HTBI primers together with the Qiagen OneStep RT-PCR kit. A multiplex PCR was then performed as the second round. Via MiXCR, TCRdb re-called the multiplex PCR reads, giving one row per CDR3 protein. The sample holds 500,000 to 700,000 distinct CDR3 sequences; roughly 20% are singletons and the top ten take more than 5.5%.

The specimen was peripheral blood. The chain employs TRBV27 and TRBJ1-2; TRBD1 aligns across 8 bases. The clonotype was recovered from a woman younger than 35 with stable Graves' hyperthyroidism. Some clones in this sample may be carry-over from other donors' samples. CDR3 sequence: CASSLTTGGGYTF. The CDR3 DNA reads TGTGCCAGCAGTTTGACCACAGGGGGTGGCTACACCTTC.